Listed below are T cell receptor beta chains from one sample, sequenced in a study of vaccination and CD4 T cells after COVID-19. TCRdb used MiXCR to reprocess the PCR reads, holding one entry per CDR3 protein. The profile shows about 11,000 distinct CDR3 sequences, approximately 70% of them singletons. These receptors are not linked to any known antigen. Sequencing was performed on CD4+ T cells from blood, cultured in vitro. The source of these receptors is a human donor who had recovered from COVID-19. CDR3s include the opening cysteine and the closing phenylalanine or tryptophan. Each record gives: D gene, clone size, V gene, J gene, CDR3 protein, CDR3 DNA. The D gene is left open where the match is weak. The listing skips clone size in some rows; elsewhere it reads once, few, many or a size class.

-	-	TRBV20-1	TRBJ2-3	CSNSPSKTDTQYF	TGCAGCAACTCCCCTAGCAAAACGGATACGCAGTATTTT
-	-	TRBV20-1	TRBJ2-5	CSARGGSALLQETQYF	TGCAGTGCTAGAGGTGGGAGCGCACTCCTACAAGAGACCCAGTACTTC
TRBD2	once	TRBV20-1	TRBJ2-1	CSARGASGSSYNEQFF	TGCAGTGCTAGAGGGGCTAGCGGATCCTCCTACAATGAGCAGTTCTTC
TRBD1	-	TRBV7-8	TRBJ1-1	CASSLQPGQGIEAFF	TGTGCCAGCAGCTTACAACCGGGACAGGGAATAGAAGCTTTCTTT
TRBD2	-	TRBV7-3	TRBJ2-7	CASSFAGTSASYEQYF	TGTGCCAGCAGCTTCGCCGGGACTAGCGCCTCCTACGAGCAGTACTTC
-	once	TRBV20-1	TRBJ2-4	CSARWPPGNIQYF	TGCAGTGCTAGATGGCCCCCGGGAAACATTCAGTACTTC
TRBD1	-	TRBV27	TRBJ1-2	CASSSDRAASGYTF	TGTGCCAGCAGCTCTGACAGGGCGGCTAGTGGCTACACCTTC
-	-	TRBV29-1	TRBJ1-2	CSTRGYYGYTF	TGCAGCACCAGGGGTTACTATGGCTACACCTTC
TRBD2	few	TRBV20-1	TRBJ2-1	CSARGRSGVSYNEQFF	TGCAGTGCTAGAGGCCGCAGCGGGGTCTCCTACAATGAGCAGTTCTTC
-	few	TRBV20-1	TRBJ1-2	CSAFAPVPYGYTF	TGCAGTGCTTTCGCCCCAGTGCCCTATGGCTACACCTTC
TRBD2	medium-sized	TRBV2	TRBJ2-5	CATGTSGRRGTQYF	TGTGCCACCGGGACTAGCGGGAGGCGGGGGACCCAGTACTTC
-	once	TRBV6-2/TRBV6-3	TRBJ2-7	CASSSRIYSYEQYF	TGTGCCAGCAGTTCAAGGATTTACTCCTACGAGCAGTACTTC
-	-	TRBV7-3	TRBJ1-1	CASSSHLGGEAFF	TGTGCCAGCAGCTCCCACTTGGGGGGCGAAGCTTTCTTT
-	-	TRBV20-1	TRBJ2-1	CSAREVGYNEQFF	TGCAGTGCTAGAGAGGTCGGATACAATGAGCAGTTCTTC
-	-	TRBV12-3/TRBV12-4	TRBJ1-5	CASSLVTGLGQPQHF	TGTGCCAGCAGTTTAGTCACAGGGTTAGGGCAGCCCCAGCATTTT
TRBD1	-	TRBV7-2	TRBJ1-1	CASSLGTGANTEAFF	TGTGCCAGCAGCTTAGGGACAGGGGCGAACACTGAAGCTTTCTTT
-	-	TRBV20-1	TRBJ1-1	CSTKTHRVNTEAFF	TGCAGTACCAAAACACACAGGGTTAACACTGAAGCTTTCTTT